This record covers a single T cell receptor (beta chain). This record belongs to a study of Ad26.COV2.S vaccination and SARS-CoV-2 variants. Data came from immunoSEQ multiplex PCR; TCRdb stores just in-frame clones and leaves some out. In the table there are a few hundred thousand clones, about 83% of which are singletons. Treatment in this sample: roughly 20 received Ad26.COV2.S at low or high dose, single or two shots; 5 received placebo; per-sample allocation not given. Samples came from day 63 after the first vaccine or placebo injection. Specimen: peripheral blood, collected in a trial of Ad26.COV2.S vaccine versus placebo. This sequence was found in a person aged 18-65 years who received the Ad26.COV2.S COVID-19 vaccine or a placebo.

CDR3 DNA: TGTGCCAGCAGTGCCCCCCGACCGGGAAACTACGAGCAGTACTTC. Translation gives CASSAPRPGNYEQYF. The chain couples TRBV25-1 to TRBJ2-7; possibly TRBD2 for D (5 bases). With 4 bases removed from V and 3 bases from J, the gap between germline ends came to 16 bases. The CDR3 runs 15 residues. CDR1 MGHDK and CDR2 SYGVNS come from the germline V gene.